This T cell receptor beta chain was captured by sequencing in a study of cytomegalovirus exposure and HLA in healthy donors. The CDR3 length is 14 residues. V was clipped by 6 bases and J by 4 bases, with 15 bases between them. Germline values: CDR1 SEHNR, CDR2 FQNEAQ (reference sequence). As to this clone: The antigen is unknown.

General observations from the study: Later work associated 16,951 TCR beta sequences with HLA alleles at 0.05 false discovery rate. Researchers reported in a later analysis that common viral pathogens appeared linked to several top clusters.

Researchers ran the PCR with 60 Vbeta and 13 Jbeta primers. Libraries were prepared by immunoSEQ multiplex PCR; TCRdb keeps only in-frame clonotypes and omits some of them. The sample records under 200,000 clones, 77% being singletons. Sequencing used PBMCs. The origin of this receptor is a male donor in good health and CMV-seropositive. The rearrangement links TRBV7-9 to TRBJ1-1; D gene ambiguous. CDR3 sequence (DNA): TGTGCCAGCAGTTCTGAACTTGGGAGCACTGAAGCTTTCTTT. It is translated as CASSSELGSTEAFF.